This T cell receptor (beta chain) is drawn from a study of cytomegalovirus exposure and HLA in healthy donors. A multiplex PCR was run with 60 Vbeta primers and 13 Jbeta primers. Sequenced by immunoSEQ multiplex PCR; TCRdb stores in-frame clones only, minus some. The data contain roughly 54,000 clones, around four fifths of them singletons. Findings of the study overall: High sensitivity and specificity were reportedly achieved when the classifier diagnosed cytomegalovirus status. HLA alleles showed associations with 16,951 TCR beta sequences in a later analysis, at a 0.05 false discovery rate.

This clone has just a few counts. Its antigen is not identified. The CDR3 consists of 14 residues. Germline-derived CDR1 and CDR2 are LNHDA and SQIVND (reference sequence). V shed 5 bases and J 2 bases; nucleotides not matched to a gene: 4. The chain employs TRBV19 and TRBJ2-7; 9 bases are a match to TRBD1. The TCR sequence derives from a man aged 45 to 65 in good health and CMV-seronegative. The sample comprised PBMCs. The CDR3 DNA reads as TGTGCCAGTAGTGCGACAGGGGGGACCTACGAGCAGTACTTC. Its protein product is CASSATGGTYEQYF.